This T cell receptor (beta chain) was recovered during a study of T cells in Graves' hyperthyroidism and ophthalmopathy. General study findings and limits: In simple terms, a model built on 13 V-J features told ophthalmopathy apart from stable hyperthyroidism. Appearing also in blood were most of the thyroid clonotypes expanded above 0.001.

The CDR3 regions of TCR beta were amplified from RNA transcripts. The HTBI primer set drove a first-round RT-PCR of the TCR CDR3. MiXCR, applied by TCRdb to the multiplex PCR reads, yields one record per CDR3 protein. The table includes about 500,000 distinct CDR3 sequences, approximately 16% detected once. This clonotype has ten or more counts. As yet, its antigen is unknown. The CDR3 covers 15 residues. The V end lost 4 bases, the J end lost 9 bases, and 20 bases lay between the germline ends. Germline loops: CDR1 SGHRS, CDR2 YFSETQ. This sample holds PBMCs from roughly 10 ml fresh peripheral blood. The V gene is TRBV5-1, the J gene TRBJ2-1; TRBD1 is a possible D gene (5 bases). This receptor was obtained from a woman between 18 and 30 years old with Graves' hyperthyroidism. The sequencing input was blood. As DNA, the CDR3 is TGCGCCAGCAGCCCCCACCTTACGACAGCTGGTGAGCAGTTCTTC. Translation gives CASSPHLTTAGEQFF.